These T cell receptor beta chains were read from a single sample in a study of CXCR3-negative and CXCR3-positive naive CD8 T cells. TCRdb re-called the 5' RACE reads and shows each CDR3 protein once, DNA omitted. Its listing shows under 55,000 distinct CDR3 sequences. The sequencing input was memory CD8+ T cells from blood. The receptors stem from a human donor in good health. Some clones in this sample may be carry-over from other donors' samples. The CDR3 runs from the conserved cysteine through the conserved F or W. Fields, in order: V gene, J gene, CDR3 protein.

V: TRBV5-6
J: TRBJ2-7
CDR3: CASSLGTVEQYF

V: TRBV6-2/TRBV6-3
J: TRBJ2-5
CDR3: CASRPPGGAETQYF

V: TRBV20-1
J: TRBJ1-1
CDR3: CSARPRGDTEAFF

V: TRBV5-1
J: TRBJ2-1
CDR3: CASTTTVGGSYNEQFF

V: TRBV20-1
J: TRBJ2-1
CDR3: CSASEWKSSYNEQFF

V: TRBV7-9
J: TRBJ2-7
CDR3: CASSPQGAREQYF

V: TRBV20-1
J: TRBJ2-5
CDR3: CSARAGTSLETQYF

V: TRBV19
J: TRBJ2-1
CDR3: CASSIGGHQQFF

V: TRBV2
J: TRBJ2-7
CDR3: CASSEPGGISYEQYF

V: TRBV29-1
J: TRBJ1-1
CDR3: CSVEVPVLMNTEAFF

V: TRBV29-1
J: TRBJ2-7
CDR3: CSVERLDRIYSYEQYF

V: TRBV5-6
J: TRBJ2-1
CDR3: CASSYQQDLIAGGNNEQFF

V: TRBV12-3/TRBV12-4
J: TRBJ1-2
CDR3: CASSSAGDYTF

V: TRBV4-2
J: TRBJ2-4
CDR3: CASSQDWGVRTSGGLAKNIQYF

V: TRBV5-1
J: TRBJ2-1
CDR3: CASSFRDRGSISTYNEQFF

V: TRBV6-5
J: TRBJ2-3
CDR3: CASSQTSGGDYTDTQYF

V: TRBV4-1
J: TRBJ2-7
CDR3: CATTKLAGGPYEQYF

V: TRBV7-9
J: TRBJ1-2
CDR3: CASTLTDPYGYTF

V: TRBV28
J: TRBJ2-5
CDR3: CASLGQGEKETQYF

V: TRBV7-6
J: TRBJ1-3
CDR3: CASSLAPEGNTIYF

V: TRBV2
J: TRBJ2-7
CDR3: CASSLPRTGVYEQYF

V: TRBV7-6
J: TRBJ1-2
CDR3: CASSPKTGTNLGYTF

V: TRBV4-3
J: TRBJ1-2
CDR3: CASSQEGPGNGPYGYTF

V: TRBV28
J: TRBJ2-1
CDR3: CASSFPPPSADEQFF

V: TRBV7-9
J: TRBJ2-5
CDR3: CASSPGEIETQYF

V: TRBV25-1
J: TRBJ1-4
CDR3: CASSEGRDSNEKLFF

V: TRBV7-9
J: TRBJ1-6
CDR3: CASSLADTNSPLHF

V: TRBV5-5
J: TRBJ2-3
CDR3: CASSLAALSSTDTQYF

V: TRBV28
J: TRBJ2-4
CDR3: CASSPAWQESPKNIQYF

V: TRBV6-5
J: TRBJ2-3
CDR3: CASSSLGLDTDTQYF

V: TRBV5-5
J: TRBJ2-1
CDR3: CASSFWSSGGVDEQFF

V: TRBV12-3/TRBV12-4
J: TRBJ2-5
CDR3: CASSLGVETQYF

V: TRBV25-1
J: TRBJ2-2
CDR3: CASSLTDTGELFF